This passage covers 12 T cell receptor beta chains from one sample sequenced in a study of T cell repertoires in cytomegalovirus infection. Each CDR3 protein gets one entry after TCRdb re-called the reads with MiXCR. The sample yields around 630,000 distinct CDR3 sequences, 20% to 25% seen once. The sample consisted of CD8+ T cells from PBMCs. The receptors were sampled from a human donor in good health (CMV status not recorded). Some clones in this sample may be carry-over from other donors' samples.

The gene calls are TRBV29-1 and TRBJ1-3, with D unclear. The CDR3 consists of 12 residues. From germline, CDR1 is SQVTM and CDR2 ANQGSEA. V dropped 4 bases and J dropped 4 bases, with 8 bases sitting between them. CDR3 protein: CSVGRVGNTIYF. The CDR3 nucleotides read TGCAGCGTTGGTAGGGTCGGAAACACCATATATTTT.

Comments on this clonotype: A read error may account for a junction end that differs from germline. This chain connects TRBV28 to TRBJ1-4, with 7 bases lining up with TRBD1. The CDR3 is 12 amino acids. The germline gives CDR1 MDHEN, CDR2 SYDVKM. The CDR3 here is CASSFSGTEPSF. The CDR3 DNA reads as TGTGCCAGCAGTTTCTCCGGGACAGAACCAAGTTTT.

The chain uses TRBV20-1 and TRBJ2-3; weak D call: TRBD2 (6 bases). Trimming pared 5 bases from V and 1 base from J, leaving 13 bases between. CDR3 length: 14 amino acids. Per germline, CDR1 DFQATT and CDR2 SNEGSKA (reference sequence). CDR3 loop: CSAHDWGGTDTQYF. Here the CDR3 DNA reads TGCAGTGCTCATGATTGGGGGGGCACAGATACGCAGTATTTT.

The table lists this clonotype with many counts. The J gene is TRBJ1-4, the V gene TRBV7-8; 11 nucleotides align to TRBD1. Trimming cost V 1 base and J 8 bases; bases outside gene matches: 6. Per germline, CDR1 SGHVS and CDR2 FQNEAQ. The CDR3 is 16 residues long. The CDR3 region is CASSLVGTGGREKLFF. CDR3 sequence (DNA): TGTGCCAGCAGCTTAGTGGGGACAGGGGGTCGGGAAAAACTGTTTTTT.

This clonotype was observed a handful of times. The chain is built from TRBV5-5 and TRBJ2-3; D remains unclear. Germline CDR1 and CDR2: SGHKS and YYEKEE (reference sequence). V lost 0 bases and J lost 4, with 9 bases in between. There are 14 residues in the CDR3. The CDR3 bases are TGTGCCAGCAGCTTGGTCTACGGCGCAGATACGCAGTATTTT. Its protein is CASSLVYGADTQYF.

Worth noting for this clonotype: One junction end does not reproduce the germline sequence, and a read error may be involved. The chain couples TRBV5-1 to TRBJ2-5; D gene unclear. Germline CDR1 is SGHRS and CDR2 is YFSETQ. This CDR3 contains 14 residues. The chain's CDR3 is CASGFKGIQETQYF. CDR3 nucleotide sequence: TGCGCCAGCGGCTTCAAGGGCATCCAAGAGACCCAGTACTTC.

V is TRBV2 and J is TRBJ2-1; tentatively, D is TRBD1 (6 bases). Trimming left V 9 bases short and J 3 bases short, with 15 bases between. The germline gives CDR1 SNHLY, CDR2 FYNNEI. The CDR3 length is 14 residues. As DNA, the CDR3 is TGTGCCAGTTCCCCGGGACACTACTACAATGAGCAGTTCTTC. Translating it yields CASSPGHYYNEQFF.

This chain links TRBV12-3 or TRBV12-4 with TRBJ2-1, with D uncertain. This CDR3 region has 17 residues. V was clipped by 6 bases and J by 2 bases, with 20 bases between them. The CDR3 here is CASREYTQAPPYNEQFF. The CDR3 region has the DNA TGTGCCAGCAGGGAATATACTCAGGCCCCCCCCTACAATGAGCAGTTCTTC.

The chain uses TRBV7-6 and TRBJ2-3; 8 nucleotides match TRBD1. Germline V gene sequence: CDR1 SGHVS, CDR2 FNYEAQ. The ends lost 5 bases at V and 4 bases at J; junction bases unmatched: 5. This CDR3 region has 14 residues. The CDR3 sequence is CASSETGDADTQYF. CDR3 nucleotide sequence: TGTGCCAGCAGCGAGACAGGGGACGCAGATACGCAGTATTTT.

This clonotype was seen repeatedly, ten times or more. The CDR3 DNA follows: TGCGCCAGCAGCCAAGAAGGGGTTACTGAAGCTTTCTTT. Protein product: CASSQEGVTEAFF. The V and J genes are TRBV4-1 and TRBJ1-1; weak D call: TRBD1 (5 bases). The CDR3 consists of 13 residues. Germline values: CDR1 MGHRA, CDR2 YSYEKL. V was trimmed by 0 bases and J by 5 bases, leaving 7 bases between them.

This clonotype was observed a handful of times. The CDR3 spells CSVDQGGTDTQYF. CDR3 nucleotides: TGCAGCGTTGACCAAGGAGGCACAGATACGCAGTATTTT. V gene TRBV29-1 combines with J gene TRBJ2-3; D remains unclear. The CDR3 has 13 residues. V lost 3 bases, J lost 1 base, and 8 bases lay in between. CDR1 is SQVTM, CDR2 ANQGSEA, per germline.

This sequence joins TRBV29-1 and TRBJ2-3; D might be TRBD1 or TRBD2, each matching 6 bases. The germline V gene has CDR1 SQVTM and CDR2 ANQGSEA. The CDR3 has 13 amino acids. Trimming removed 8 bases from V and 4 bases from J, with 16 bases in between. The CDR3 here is CSFFWGAADTQYF. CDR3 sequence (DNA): TGCAGCTTTTTCTGGGGGGCAGCAGATACGCAGTATTTT.